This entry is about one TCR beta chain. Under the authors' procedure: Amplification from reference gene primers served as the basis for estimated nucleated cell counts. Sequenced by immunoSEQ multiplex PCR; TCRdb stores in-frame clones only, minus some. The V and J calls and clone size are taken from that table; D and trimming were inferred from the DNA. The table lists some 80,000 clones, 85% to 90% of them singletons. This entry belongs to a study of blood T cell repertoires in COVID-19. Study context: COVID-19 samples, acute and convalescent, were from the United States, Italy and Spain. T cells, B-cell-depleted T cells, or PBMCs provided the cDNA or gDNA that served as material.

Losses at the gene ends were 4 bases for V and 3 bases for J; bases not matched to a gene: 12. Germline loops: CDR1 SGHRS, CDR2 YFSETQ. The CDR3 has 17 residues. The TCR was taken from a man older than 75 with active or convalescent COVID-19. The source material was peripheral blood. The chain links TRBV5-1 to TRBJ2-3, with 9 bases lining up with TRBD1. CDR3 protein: CASSRRAGQGRTDTQYF. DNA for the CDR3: TGCGCCAGCAGCCGCCGGGCGGGACAGGGTAGGACAGATACGCAGTATTTT.